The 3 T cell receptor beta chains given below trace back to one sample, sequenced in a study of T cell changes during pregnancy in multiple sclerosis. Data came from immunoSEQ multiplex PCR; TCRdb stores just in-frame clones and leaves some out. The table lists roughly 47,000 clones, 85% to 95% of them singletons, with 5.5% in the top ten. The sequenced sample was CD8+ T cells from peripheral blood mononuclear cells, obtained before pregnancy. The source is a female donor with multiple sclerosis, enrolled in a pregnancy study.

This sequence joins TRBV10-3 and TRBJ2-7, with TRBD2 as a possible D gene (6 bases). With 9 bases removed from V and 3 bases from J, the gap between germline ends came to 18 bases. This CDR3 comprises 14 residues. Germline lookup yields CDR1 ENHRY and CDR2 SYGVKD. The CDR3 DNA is TGTGCCATGCGGGACGGGCCGGGGAACTACGAGCAGTACTTC. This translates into CAMRDGPGNYEQYF.

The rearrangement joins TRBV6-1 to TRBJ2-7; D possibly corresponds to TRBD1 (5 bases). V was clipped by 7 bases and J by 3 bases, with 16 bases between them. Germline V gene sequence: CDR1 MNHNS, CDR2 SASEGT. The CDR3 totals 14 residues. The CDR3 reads CASTEWGDVYEQYF. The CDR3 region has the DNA TGTGCCAGCACGGAATGGGGCGACGTCTACGAGCAGTACTTC.

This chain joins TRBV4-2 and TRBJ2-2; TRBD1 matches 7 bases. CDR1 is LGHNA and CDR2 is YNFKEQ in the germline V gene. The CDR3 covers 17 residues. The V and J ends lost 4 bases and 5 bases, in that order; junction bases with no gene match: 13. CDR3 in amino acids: CASSPAPGTAGTGELFF. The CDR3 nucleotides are TGTGCCAGCAGCCCCGCACCGGGGACAGCCGGAACCGGGGAGCTGTTTTTT.